The clone carrying this TCR beta chain was observed at least ten times. Its antigen is not identified. With V trimmed by 7 bases and J by 5 bases, 2 bases remained unmatched. The CDR3 consists of 14 residues. Germline CDR1 SNHLY, CDR2 FYNNEI. This sample is drawn from a study of response to subunit inactivated influenza vaccine. Study-wide results and caveats: Each seasonal flu vaccination may recruit only limited new T cells, authors suggested.

TCRdb recomputed calls from the RT-PCR reads with MiXCR, one row per CDR3 protein. The sample shows hundreds of thousands of distinct CDR3 sequences, about 14% of them seen only once. This TCR was sampled from a man aged 45-60 years who received an inactivated influenza vaccine. This chain links TRBV2 with TRBJ2-2; TRBD2 aligns across 12 bases. Sequenced material: PBMCs from blood, taken roughly 2 weeks before vaccination. The CDR3 DNA reads as TGTGCCAGCAAGACTAGCGGGGGAACCGGGGAGCTGTTTTTT. It yields the protein CASKTSGGTGELFF.